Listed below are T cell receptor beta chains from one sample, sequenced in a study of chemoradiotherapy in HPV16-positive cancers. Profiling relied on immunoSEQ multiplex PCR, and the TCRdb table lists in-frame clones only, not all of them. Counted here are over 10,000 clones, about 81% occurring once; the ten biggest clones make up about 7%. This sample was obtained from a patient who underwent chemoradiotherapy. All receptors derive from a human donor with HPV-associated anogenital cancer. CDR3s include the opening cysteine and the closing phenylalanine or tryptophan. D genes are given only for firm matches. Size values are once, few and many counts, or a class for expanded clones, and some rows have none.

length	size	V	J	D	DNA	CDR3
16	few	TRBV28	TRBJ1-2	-	TGTGCCAGCAGTTTAAGGGGGAGTCGGGGGAGTGGTGGCTACACCTTC	CASSLRGSRGSGGYTF
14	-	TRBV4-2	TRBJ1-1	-	TGTGCCAGCAGCCATCCTACAGAGAGGACTGAAGCTTTCTTT	CASSHPTERTEAFF
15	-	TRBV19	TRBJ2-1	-	TGTGCCAGTAGTATAGGTACAGGACGACAGGTCGAGCAGTTCTTC	CASSIGTGRQVEQFF
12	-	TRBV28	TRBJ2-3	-	TGTGCCAGCAGTTCGAATGTAGATACGCAGTATTTT	CASSSNVDTQYF
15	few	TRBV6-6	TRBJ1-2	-	TGTGCCAGCAGTCAGAGAGCGGGGGTCAACTATGGCTACACCTTC	CASSQRAGVNYGYTF
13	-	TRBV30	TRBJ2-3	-	TGTGCCTGGAGTGTAAATAGATGGGATACGCAGTATTTT	CAWSVNRWDTQYF
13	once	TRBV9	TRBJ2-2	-	TGTGCCAGCAGCCCCCAAAACACCGGGGAGCTGTTTTTT	CASSPQNTGELFF
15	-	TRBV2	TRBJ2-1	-	TGTGCCAGCAGACTAACTGACAGCCCCTACAATGAGCAGTTCTTC	CASRLTDSPYNEQFF
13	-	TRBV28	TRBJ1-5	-	TGTGCCAGCAGCTACATAAGGGGTCAGCCCCAGCATTTT	CASSYIRGQPQHF
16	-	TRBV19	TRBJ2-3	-	TGTGCCAGTAGTATAGGGGTAGCGACGACCACAGATACGCAGTATTTT	CASSIGVATTTDTQYF
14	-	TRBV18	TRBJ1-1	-	TGTGCCAGCTCACACCAACAGGGGAACACTGAAGCTTTCTTT	CASSHQQGNTEAFF
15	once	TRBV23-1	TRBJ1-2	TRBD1	TGCGCCAGCAGCCAGGGACAGGGACTGGGCTATGGCTACACCTTC	CASSQGQGLGYGYTF
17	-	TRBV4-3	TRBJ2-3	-	TGCGCCAGCAGCCAAGATTTGTTGGGGGCTAGCACAGATACGCAGTATTTT	CASSQDLLGASTDTQYF
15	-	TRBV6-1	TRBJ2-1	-	TGTGCCAGCAGTGCCCCGGGACCTACAAACAATGAGCAGTTCTTC	CASSAPGPTNNEQFF
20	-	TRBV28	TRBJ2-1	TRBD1	TGTGCCAGCAGTTTGGACAGGGGGTGGTCTAGCACAAGCTCCTACAATGAGCAGTTCTTC	CASSLDRGWSSTSSYNEQFF
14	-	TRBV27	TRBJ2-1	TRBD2	TGTGCCAGCAGTTTAACGCTAGCGGGGGGTGAGCAGTTCTTC	CASSLTLAGGEQFF
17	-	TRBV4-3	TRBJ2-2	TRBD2	TGCGCCAGCAGATCCCGGACTAGCGGGGCGAACACCGGGGAGCTGTTTTTT	CASRSRTSGANTGELFF
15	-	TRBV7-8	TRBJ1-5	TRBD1	TGTGCCAGCAGCTCGGGGACAGGCCCCGGGCAGCCCCAGCATTTT	CASSSGTGPGQPQHF
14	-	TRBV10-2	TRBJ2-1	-	TGCGCCAGCAGTGGAGCGGAAAACTACAATGAGCAGTTCTTC	CASSGAENYNEQFF
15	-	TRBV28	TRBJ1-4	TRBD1	TGTGCCAGCAGTTTGGGGGGACAGGGAGTTGAAAAACTGTTTTTT	CASSLGGQGVEKLFF